This T cell receptor beta chain was identified during a study of T cells in Graves' hyperthyroidism and ophthalmopathy. Whole-study findings and limits: Also found in blood were most expanded thyroid clonotypes above 0.001.

The investigators amplified TCR beta CDR3 regions from RNA transcripts. The TCR CDR3 first-round RT-PCR relied on the HTBI primer set. TCRdb independently ran MiXCR on the multiplex PCR reads; one entry per CDR3 protein. The top ten clones hold around two fifths of a sample with a few hundred thousand distinct CDR3 sequences, roughly 20% of them seen once. Duration under 3 months, a NOSPECS grade of at least 4, and a Clinical Activity Score of at least 3 characterized the ophthalmopathy patients. In making diagnoses, clinical symptoms, serum thyroxine and TRAb, thyroid ultrasound and orbital computed tomography were all used. PBMCs were collected from a roughly 10 ml volume of fresh peripheral blood. This clonotype was seen ten or more times. What it binds is not known. Sequencing was carried out using blood. The receptor's source is a man younger than 35 with Graves' ophthalmopathy.

The CDR3, as DNA: TGTGCCAGCAGTGAAATCGGGGGTAGCAATCAGCCCCAGCATTTT. It translates to CASSEIGGSNQPQHF. V gene TRBV2 combines with J gene TRBJ1-5; TRBD1 is a possible D gene (5 bases). The CDR3 runs 15 residues. The germline V gene has CDR1 SNHLY and CDR2 FYNNEI. Trimming removed 2 bases from V and 0 bases from J, with 8 bases in between.